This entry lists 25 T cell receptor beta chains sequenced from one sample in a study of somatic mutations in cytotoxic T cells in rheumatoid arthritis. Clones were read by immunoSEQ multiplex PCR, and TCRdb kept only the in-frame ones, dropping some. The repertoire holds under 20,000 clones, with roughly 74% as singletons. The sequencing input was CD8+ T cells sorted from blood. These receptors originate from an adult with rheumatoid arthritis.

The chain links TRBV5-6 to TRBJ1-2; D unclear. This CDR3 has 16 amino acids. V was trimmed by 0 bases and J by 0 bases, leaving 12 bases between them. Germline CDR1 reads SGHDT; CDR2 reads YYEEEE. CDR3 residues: CASSLALQDSNYGYTF. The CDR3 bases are TGTGCCAGCAGCTTGGCCTTGCAGGACTCTAACTATGGCTACACCTTC.

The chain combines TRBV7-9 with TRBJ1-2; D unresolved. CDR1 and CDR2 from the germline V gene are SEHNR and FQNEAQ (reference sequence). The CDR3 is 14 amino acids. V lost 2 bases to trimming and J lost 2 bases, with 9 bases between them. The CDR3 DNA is TGTGCCAGCAGCTTACGACGAGAAAACTATGGCTACACCTTC. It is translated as CASSLRRENYGYTF.

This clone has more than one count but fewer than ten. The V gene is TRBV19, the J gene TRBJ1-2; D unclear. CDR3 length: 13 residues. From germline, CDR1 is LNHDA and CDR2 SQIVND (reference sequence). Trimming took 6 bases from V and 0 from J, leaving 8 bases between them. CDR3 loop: CASSEVPNYGYTF. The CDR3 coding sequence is TGTGCCAGTAGCGAGGTCCCTAACTATGGCTACACCTTC.

In DNA form, the CDR3 reads TGTGCCAGCAGTTACCACCAGGGGGCGACCGGGGAGCTGTTTTTT. Protein: CASSYHQGATGELFF. The chain has TRBV6-5 and TRBJ2-2; 8 nucleotides agree with TRBD1. In germline, CDR1 is MNHEY, CDR2 SVGAGI. The CDR3 contains 15 residues. Unmatched junction bases numbered 4, after V lost 2 bases and J lost 5 bases.

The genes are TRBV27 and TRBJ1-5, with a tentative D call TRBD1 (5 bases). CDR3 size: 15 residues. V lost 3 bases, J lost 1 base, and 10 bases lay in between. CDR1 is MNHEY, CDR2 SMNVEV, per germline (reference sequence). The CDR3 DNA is TGTGCCAGCAGTTTGTGGGGACTCAGCAATCAGCCCCAGCATTTT. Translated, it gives CASSLWGLSNQPQHF.

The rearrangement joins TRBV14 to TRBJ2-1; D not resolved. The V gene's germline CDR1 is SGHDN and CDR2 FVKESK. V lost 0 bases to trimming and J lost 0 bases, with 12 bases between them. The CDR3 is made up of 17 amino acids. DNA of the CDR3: TGTGCCAGCAGCCAAGATCCGTCGGATAGCTCCTACAATGAGCAGTTCTTC. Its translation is CASSQDPSDSSYNEQFF.

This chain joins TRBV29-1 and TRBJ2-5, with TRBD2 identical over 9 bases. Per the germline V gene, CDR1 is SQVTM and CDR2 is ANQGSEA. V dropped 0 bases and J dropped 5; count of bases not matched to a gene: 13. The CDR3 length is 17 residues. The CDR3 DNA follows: TGCAGCGTTGAAGATCTAGCGGGGACGCAAACGGTGGAGACCCAGTACTTC. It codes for CSVEDLAGTQTVETQYF.

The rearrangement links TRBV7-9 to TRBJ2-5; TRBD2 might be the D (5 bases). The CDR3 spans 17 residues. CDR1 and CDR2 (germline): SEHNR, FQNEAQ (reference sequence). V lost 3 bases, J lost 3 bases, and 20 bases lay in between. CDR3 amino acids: CASSFEPFTGIKETQYF. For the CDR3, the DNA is TGTGCCAGCAGCTTTGAGCCATTTACGGGGATCAAAGAGACCCAGTACTTC.

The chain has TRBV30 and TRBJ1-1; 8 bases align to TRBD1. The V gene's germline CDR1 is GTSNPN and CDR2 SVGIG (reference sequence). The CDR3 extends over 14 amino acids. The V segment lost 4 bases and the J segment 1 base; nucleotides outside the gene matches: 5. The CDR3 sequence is CAWNPGTGNTEAFF. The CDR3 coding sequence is TGTGCCTGGAACCCCGGGACAGGGAACACTGAAGCTTTCTTT. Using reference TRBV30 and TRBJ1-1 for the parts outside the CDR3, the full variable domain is SQTIHQWPATLVQPVGSPLSLECTVEGTSNPNLYWYRQAAGRGLQLLFYSVGIGQISSEVPQNLSASRPQDRQFILSSKKLLLSDSGFYLCAWNPGTGNTEAFFGQGTRLTVV.

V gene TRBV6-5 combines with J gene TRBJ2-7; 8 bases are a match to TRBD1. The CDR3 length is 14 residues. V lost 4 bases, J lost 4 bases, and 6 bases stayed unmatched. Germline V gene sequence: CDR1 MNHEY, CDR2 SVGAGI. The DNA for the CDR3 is TGTGCCAGCAGTTTAGCAGGGGGCTGGTACGAGCAGTACTTC. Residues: CASSLAGGWYEQYF.

The CDR3, as DNA: TGTGCCAGCAGTTCCAGGGCTAACTATGGCTACACCTTC. It translates to CASSSRANYGYTF. The rearrangement links TRBV27 to TRBJ1-2, with D possibly TRBD1 on 5 matching bases. V was clipped by 4 bases and J by 0 bases, with 6 bases between them. The CDR3 sequence is 13 residues long. Germline V gene sequence: CDR1 MNHEY, CDR2 SMNVEV (reference sequence).

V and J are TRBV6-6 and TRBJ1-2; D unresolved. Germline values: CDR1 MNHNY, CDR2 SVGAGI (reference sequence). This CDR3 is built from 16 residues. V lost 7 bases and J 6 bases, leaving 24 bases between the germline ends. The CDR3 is CASNNGGPGSTHGYTF. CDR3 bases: TGTGCCAGCAACAATGGTGGACCGGGTTCTACCCATGGCTACACCTTC.

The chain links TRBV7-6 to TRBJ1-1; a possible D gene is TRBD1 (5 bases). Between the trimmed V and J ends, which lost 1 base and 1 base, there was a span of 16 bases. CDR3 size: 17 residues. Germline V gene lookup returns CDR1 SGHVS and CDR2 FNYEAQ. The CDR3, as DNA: TGTGCCAGCAGCTTAGTGGGGGGGGGAAGTGCGAACACTGAAGCTTTCTTT. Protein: CASSLVGGGSANTEAFF.

CDR3 sequence: CASSLGREAFF. CDR3 nucleotides: TGTGCCAGCAGCTTGGGTAGGGAAGCTTTCTTT. This rearrangement joins TRBV5-5 to TRBJ1-1; D ambiguous. The CDR3 has 11 amino acids. The V gene lost 0 bases and the J gene lost 8 bases, with 5 bases spanning the gap. CDR1 and CDR2 from the germline V gene are SGHKS and YYEKEE (reference sequence).

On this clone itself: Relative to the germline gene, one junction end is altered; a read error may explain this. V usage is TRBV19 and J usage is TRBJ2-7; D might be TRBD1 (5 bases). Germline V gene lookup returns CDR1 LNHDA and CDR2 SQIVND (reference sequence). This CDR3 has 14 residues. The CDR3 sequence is CPPGASTLSYEQYF. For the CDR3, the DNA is TGCCCCCCTGGGGCCTCGACACTCTCCTACGAGCAGTACTTC.

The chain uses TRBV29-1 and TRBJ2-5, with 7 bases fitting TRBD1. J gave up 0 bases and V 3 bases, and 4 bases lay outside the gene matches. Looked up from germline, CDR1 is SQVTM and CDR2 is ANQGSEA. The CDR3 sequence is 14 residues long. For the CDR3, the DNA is TGCAGCGTTGACGTCGACAGGGACCAAGAGACCCAGTACTTC. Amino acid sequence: CSVDVDRDQETQYF.

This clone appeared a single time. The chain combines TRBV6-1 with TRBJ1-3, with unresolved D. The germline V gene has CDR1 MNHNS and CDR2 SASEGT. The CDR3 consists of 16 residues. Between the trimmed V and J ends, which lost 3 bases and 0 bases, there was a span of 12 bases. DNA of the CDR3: TGTGCCAGCAGTGAGGGCCCATGGAGCTCTGGAAACACCATATATTTT. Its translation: CASSEGPWSSGNTIYF.

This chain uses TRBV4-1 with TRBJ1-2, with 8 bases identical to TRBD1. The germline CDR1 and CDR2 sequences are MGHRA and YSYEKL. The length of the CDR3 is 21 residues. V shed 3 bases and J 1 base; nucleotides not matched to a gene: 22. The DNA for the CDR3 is TGCGCCAGCAGCCACCCAAAAGACTCGTTGCGGACAGGGCGCGTTAACTATGGCTACACCTTC. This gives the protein CASSHPKDSLRTGRVNYGYTF.

Written as DNA, the CDR3 is TGCAGCGTTGAAGCTGCTAACTCGAACACCGGGGAGCTGTTTTTT. Translating gives CSVEAANSNTGELFF. The chain combines TRBV29-1 with TRBJ2-2; D ambiguous. The germline CDR1 and CDR2 sequences are SQVTM and ANQGSEA. V lost 1 base, J lost 0 bases, and 9 bases lay in between. This CDR3 comprises 15 residues.

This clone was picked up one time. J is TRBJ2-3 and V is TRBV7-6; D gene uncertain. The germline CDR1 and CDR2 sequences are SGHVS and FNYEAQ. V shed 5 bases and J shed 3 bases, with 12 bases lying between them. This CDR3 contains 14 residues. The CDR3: CASSTQLGTDTQYF. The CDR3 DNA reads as TGTGCCAGCAGCACCCAGCTCGGAACAGATACGCAGTATTTT.

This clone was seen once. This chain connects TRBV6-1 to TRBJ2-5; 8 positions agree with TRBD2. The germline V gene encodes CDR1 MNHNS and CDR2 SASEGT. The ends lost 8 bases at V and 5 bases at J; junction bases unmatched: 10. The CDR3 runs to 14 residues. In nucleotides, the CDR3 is TGTGCCAGCTCCCCGGCGGGGGGCCGGGAGACCCAGTACTTC. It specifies CASSPAGGRETQYF.

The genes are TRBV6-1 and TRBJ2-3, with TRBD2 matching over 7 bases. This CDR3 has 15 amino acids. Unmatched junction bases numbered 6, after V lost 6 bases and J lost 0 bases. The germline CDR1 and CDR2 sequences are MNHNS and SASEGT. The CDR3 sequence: CASSTIAGSTDTQYF. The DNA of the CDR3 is TGTGCCAGCAGCACCATAGCGGGTAGCACAGATACGCAGTATTTT.

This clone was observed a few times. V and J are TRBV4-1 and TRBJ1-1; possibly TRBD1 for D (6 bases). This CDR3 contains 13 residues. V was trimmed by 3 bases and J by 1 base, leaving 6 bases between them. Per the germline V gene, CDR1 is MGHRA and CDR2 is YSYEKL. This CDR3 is CASSQTGNTEAFF. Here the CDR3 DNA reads TGCGCCAGCAGCCAGACAGGGAACACTGAAGCTTTCTTT.

The CDR3 region has the DNA TGTGCCATCAGAAATGAGGGGGGGAGTTCCTACAATGAGCAGTTCTTC. Translating gives CAIRNEGGSSYNEQFF. The V gene is TRBV10-3, the J gene TRBJ2-1; D might be TRBD2 (7 bases). Germline values: CDR1 ENHRY, CDR2 SYGVKD. This CDR3 has 16 residues. With 6 bases removed from V and 1 base from J, the gap between germline ends came to 16 bases.

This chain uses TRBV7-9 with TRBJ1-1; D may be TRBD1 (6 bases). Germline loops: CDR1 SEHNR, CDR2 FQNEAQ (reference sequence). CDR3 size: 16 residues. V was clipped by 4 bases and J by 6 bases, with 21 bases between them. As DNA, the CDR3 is TGTGCCAGCAGCTCAAAGGGGGGGCGTTCGGGGCCTGAAGCTTTCTTT. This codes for CASSSKGGRSGPEAFF.